This T cell receptor (beta chain) was sequenced for a study of T-cell memory formation after mild COVID-19. Study outcomes and limitations: CD4+ clones that contracted lay mainly in CM and EM; CD8+ ones lay in EMRA. The pre-infection memory compartment contained some responding clones, suggesting cross-reactive memory joined.

Constant-segment-primed 5'RACE gave TCR alpha and TCR beta cDNA libraries with sample barcodes and UMIs. TCRdb re-called the 5' RACE reads through MiXCR, storing one row per CDR3 protein. The table lists some 320,000 distinct CDR3 sequences, roughly an eighth of them singletons. V gave up 5 bases and J gave up 6 bases, with 13 bases separating them. The germline V gene has CDR1 SEHNR and CDR2 FQNEAQ (reference sequence). The CDR3 is 14 residues long. This clonotype was found a few times. The antigen is unknown. The clonotype was recovered from a man younger than 35 who had mild COVID-19 (a few samples of this study predate the infection). Cell type and time point are not known. The chain has TRBV7-9 and TRBJ2-2; D may be TRBD1 or TRBD2 (5 bases each). Sequenced input: PBMCs or a T cell subset sorted from them (not recorded which). The CDR3 is CASSPGTSAGELFF. Here the CDR3 DNA reads TGTGCCAGCAGCCCCGGGACCTCGGCCGGGGAGCTGTTTTTT.